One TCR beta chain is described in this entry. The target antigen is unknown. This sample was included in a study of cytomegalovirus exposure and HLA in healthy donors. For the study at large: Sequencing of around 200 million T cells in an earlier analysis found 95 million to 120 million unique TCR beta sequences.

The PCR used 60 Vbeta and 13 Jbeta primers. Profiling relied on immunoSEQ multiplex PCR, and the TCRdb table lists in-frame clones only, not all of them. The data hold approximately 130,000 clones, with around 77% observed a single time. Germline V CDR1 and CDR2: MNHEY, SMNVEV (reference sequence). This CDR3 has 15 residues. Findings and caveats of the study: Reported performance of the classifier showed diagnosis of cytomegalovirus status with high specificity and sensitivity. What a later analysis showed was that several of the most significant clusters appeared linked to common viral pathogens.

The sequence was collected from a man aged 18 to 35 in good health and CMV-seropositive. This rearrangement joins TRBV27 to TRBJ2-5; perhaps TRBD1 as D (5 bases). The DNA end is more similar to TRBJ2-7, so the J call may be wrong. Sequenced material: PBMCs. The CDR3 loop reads CASSLSGESRYEQYF. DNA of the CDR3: TGTGCCAGCAGTTTATCAGGGGAAAGCCGCTACGAGCAGTACTTC.